The present entry profiles one T cell receptor beta chain with its context. This receptor's antigen is unknown. This sample stems from a study of monozygotic twins with inflammatory bowel disease (dated by TCRdb to about 2019). Background for the entire study: The full study comprised 28 monozygotic twin pairs: nine German pairs (four IBD-concordant, five IBD-discordant) and 19 IBD-discordant Danish pairs. The search for disease-associated traits relied mainly on comparing, within discordant pairs, IBD patients with their genetically identical healthy co-twins. Each individual had, on average, about 151 000 unique TCRalpha sequences and 181 000 unique TCRbeta sequences available for analysis.

Reading from cysteine to phenylalanine, the CDR3 counts 15 amino acids. The entry carries no DNA sequence. Based on the germline V gene, the CDR1 and CDR2 sequences are LGHNA and YSLEER. Findings and caveats that apply to the study as a whole: Differing immunosuppressive treatments among patients may have added background noise and inter-individual variability to the repertoires. The analysis was unable to tell different T cell subtypes apart. The results gave no support for a single strong signal or clonotype linked to IBD. Fewer clonotypes were shared with other individuals by IBD patients than by healthy twins, most markedly in patients showing signs of disease activity. A decrease in TCRbeta repertoire diversity, as measured by inverse Simpson index, was observed in IBD patients compared with their healthy co-twins. Concordant and discordant twins showed no difference in repertoire similarity, possibly because of limited statistical power.

From each donor, an approximately 2.3 ml peripheral blood sample was collected into PAXgene tubes and kept at -80 degrees C. Total RNA was isolated from whole blood with the PAXgene blood miRNA kit on an automated QIAcube, without T cell sorting. Peripheral blood from monozygotic twin pairs, either concordant or discordant for inflammatory bowel disease, underwent deep TCRalpha and TCRbeta repertoire profiling that used unique molecular barcoding. Smoking habits were recorded for all twin pairs, and each individual was classified as a current, former or never smoker. Library construction relied on 5' RACE. For each TCR library, 3,500 to 4,000 ng of total RNA was used. For each sample, cDNA synthesis was carried out in eight separate reactions using SMARTScribe reverse transcriptase. During cDNA synthesis, template switching introduced unique molecular identifiers that contained a 6-nucleotide sample barcode. Two nested PCRs of roughly 15 and 9 cycles amplified the TCRalpha and TCRbeta cDNA, and bead purification followed each PCR. Before amplification, the cDNA was treated with uracil DNA-glycosylase and purified using the QIAquick PCR purification kit. The second PCR was the step at which Illumina TruSeq-compatible adapters and sample-specific barcodes were added. TapeStation and Qubit were used to check library quality and concentration, and 4.5 to 6.5 ng of each library was pooled. Pooled libraries were sequenced on an Illumina HiSeq2500 single-index Rapid Run with 2 x 100 bp reads and custom sequencing primers. Concerning the study's data processing: UMI-based consensus assembly with MiGEC version 1.2.6 was used to correct PCR and sequencing errors. MiXCR version 2.1.1 was used to carry out V(D)J alignment, clonotype assembly and CDR3 extraction. Gene usage, clonotype sharing and MAIT/NKT TCR abundance were normalised by analysing the top 1000, 10 000 and 20 000 clonotypes per sample. After downsampling to 27 000 UMIs, diversity was calculated as the inverse Simpson index using the vegan R package. Paired Mann-Whitney U tests on discordant twin pairs were used, with Benjamini-Hochberg multiple-testing correction. TCRdb reprocessed the public reads and reports one entry per CDR3 protein sequence, without DNA. These V and J calls are TCRdb output, not the study's own analysis. The record for this sample contains about 300,000 distinct CDR3 sequences. The ten largest make up 5.6% of the sample.

The sequence joins TRBV4-3 to TRBJ2-5; TCRdb's D call of TRBD2 is untestable without DNA. The origin of this receptor is a human donor with ulcerative colitis or Crohn's disease, or a healthy co-twin of an affected twin (not recorded which). The sample was blood. For the CDR3, the sequence is CASSQLAGDQETQYF.